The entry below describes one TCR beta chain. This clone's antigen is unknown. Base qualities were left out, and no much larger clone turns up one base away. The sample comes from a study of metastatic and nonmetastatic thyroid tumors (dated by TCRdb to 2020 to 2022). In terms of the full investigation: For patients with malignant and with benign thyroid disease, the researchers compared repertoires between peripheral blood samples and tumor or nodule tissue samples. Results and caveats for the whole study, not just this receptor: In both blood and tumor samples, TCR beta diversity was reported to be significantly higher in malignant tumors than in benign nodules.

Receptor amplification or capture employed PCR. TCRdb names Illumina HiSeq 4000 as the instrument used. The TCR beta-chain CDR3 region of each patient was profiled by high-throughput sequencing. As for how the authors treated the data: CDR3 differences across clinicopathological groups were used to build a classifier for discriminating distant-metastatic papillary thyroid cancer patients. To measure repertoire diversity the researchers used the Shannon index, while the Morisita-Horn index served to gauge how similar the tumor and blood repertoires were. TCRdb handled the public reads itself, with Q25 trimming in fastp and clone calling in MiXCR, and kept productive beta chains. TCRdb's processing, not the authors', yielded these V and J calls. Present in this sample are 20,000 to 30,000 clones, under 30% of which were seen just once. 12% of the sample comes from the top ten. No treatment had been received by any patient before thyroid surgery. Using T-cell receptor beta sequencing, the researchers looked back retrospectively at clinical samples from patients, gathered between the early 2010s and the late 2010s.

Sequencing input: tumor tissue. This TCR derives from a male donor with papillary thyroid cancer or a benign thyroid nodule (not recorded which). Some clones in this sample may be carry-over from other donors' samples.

In nucleotides, the sequence is TGTGCCAGTAGTCACGGGACTAGCGGCGAGCAGTACTTC. Protein translation: CASSHGTSGEQYF. Recombination connected TRBV19 to TRBJ2-7; TRBD2 fits 11 bases in the junction. CDR1 and CDR2, looked up from the germline V gene (reference sequence), are LNHDA and SQIVND. Taken from cysteine to phenylalanine, the CDR3 has 13 residues. CDR3 DNA is the only sequence kept; it has 39 bases, read in frame from the first base. Ends trimmed: V by 5 bases, J by 6 bases; bases unmatched to a gene: 3.